This T cell receptor (beta chain) was retrieved from a study of blood T cells in healthy people across ages. For the second PCR, which ran for roughly 6 to 12 cycles, a sample-barcoded 5' primer and a J-beta primer mix were used. TCRdb re-analysed the 5' RACE reads in MiXCR, keeping a single row per CDR3 protein. The sample has 700,000 or so distinct CDR3 sequences; 40% to 50% are singletons. This clonotype has only a few counts. The CDR3 is 19 residues long. J gave up 4 bases and V 3 bases, and 13 bases lay outside the gene matches. CDR1 is SGHTA and CDR2 is FQGTGA in the germline V gene. The chain combines TRBV7-3 with TRBJ2-1; 12 nucleotides line up with TRBD2. The specimen was blood. The source of this sequence is an elderly man in good health. The CDR3 spells CASSFWTSGESGLYNEQFF. The CDR3 bases are TGTGCCAGCAGCTTTTGGACTAGCGGGGAATCTGGGCTTTACAATGAGCAGTTCTTC.